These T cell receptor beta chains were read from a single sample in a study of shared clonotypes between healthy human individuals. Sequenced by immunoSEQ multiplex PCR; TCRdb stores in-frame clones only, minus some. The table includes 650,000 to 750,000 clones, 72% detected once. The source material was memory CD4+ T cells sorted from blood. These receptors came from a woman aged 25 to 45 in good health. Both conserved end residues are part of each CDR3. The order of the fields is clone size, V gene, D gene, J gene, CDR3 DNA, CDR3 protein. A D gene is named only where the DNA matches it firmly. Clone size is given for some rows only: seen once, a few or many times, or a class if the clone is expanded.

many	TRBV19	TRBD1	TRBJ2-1	TGTGCCAGTAGTACGGGACAGGGGGAGCAGTTCTTC	CASSTGQGEQFF
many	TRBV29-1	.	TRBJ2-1	TGCAGCGTGCGTGAGGGGGGATACAATGAGCAGTTCTTC	CSVREGGYNEQFF
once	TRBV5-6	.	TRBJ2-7	TGTGCCAGCAGCTCGTACAGGAGCTCCTACGAGCAGTACTTC	CASSSYRSSYEQYF
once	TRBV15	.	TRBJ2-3	TGTGCCACCAGCCTTACAAAGGGGGGTACGCAGTATTTT	CATSLTKGGTQYF
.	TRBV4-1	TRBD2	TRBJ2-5	TGCGCCAGCAGCATTGCAGGGAGGGCCGTTGGGGAGACCCAGTACTTC	CASSIAGRAVGETQYF
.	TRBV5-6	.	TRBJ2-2	TGTGCCAGCAGCTTGTGGGCCGGGGAGCTGTTTTTT	CASSLWAGELFF
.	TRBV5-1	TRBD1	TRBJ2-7	TGCGCCAGCAGTAAGAATCTCAGACAGGGGATTCCCTACGAGCAGTACTTC	CASSKNLRQGIPYEQYF
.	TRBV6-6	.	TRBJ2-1	TGTGCCAGCAGTGGCTTAACGGGGAAATCCTACAATGAGCAGTTCTTC	CASSGLTGKSYNEQFF
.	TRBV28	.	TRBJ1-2	TGTGCCAGCAGTTTATGGCAGGCGAACTACGGCTACACCTTC	CASSLWQANYGYTF
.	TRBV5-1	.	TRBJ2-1	TGCGCCAGCAGCCTACAGATTAGGGGTTCCTACAATGAGCAGTTCTTC	CASSLQIRGSYNEQFF
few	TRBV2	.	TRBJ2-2	TGTGCCAGCAGTAGGGGGCAGGGGAGGACCGGGGAGCTGTTTTTT	CASSRGQGRTGELFF
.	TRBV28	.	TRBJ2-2	TGTGCCAGCAGTGACGGGACTTCGAACACCGGGGAGCTGTTTTTT	CASSDGTSNTGELFF
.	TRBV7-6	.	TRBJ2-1	TGTGCCAGCAGCTTAGTAGGAGCGGACCCTACCTACAATGAGCAGTTCTTC	CASSLVGADPTYNEQFF
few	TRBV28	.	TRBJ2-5	TGTGCCAGCACCCCAAGTGATCGGACCCAGTACTTC	CASTPSDRTQYF
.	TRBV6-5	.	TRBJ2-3	TGTGCCAGCGGGGCCTTGGATACGCAGTATTTT	CASGALDTQYF
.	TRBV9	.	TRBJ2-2	TGTGCCAGCAGGTTGGGGTTTGCAGGGGAGCTGTTTTTT	CASRLGFAGELFF
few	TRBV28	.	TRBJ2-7	TGTGCCAGCAGTCAATCCCTGCCGGAGCAGTACTTC	CASSQSLPEQYF
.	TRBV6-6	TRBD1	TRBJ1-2	TGTGCCAGCAGCTTCCCGGGACAGGCTTTTGGCTACACCTTC	CASSFPGQAFGYTF
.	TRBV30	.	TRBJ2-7	TGTGCCTGGAGTTCCTCGGAGGGGGACAGTAACTACGAGCAGTACTTC	CAWSSSEGDSNYEQYF
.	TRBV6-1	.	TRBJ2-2	TGTGCCAGCAGTGTAGCGGTGAACACCGGGGAGCTGTTTTTT	CASSVAVNTGELFF
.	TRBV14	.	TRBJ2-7	TGTGCCAGCAGCCAAGACGAGGGGTTCTCCTACGAGCAGTACTTC	CASSQDEGFSYEQYF
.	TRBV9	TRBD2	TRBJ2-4	TGTGCCAGCAGCGTAGGTTCTAGCGGGATCTCCGATGTGGACATTCAGTACTTC	CASSVGSSGISDVDIQYF
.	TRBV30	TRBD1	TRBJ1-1	TGTGCCTGGACGGACAGGGGGAGCACTGAAGCTTTCTTT	CAWTDRGSTEAFF
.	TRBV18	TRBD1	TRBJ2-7	TGTGCCAGCTCCCGAAAAGATCCCGGGACAGGGGTCCGCTCCTACGAGCAGTACTTC	CASSRKDPGTGVRSYEQYF
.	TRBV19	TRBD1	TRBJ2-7	TGTGCCAGTAGTAACCGGGACAGGGGATGGGTCGAGCAGTACTTC	CASSNRDRGWVEQYF
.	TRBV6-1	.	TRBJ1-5	TGTGCCAGCAGTGAACACTCTGGGAGGAATCAGCCCCAGCATTTT	CASSEHSGRNQPQHF
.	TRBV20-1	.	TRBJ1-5	TGCAGTGCTAGCCAGCGTTCCCAGCATTTT	CSASQRSQHF
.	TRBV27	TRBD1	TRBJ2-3	TGTGCCAGCTCTCAGGAGGGACAGGGGGCGAGTACAGATACGCAGTATTTT	CASSQEGQGASTDTQYF
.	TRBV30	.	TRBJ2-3	TGTGCCTGGAGTGTATCTGGCGGACGCACAGATACGCAGTATTTT	CAWSVSGGRTDTQYF
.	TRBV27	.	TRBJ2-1	TGTGCCAGCAGTTGGGGGGACTCCTACAATGAGCAGTTCTTC	CASSWGDSYNEQFF